This passage covers 5 T cell receptor beta chains from one sample sequenced in a study of blood T cell repertoires in COVID-19. Using immunoSEQ multiplex PCR, the repertoire was profiled, and TCRdb retains in-frame clones only, with some absent. This table has tens of thousands of clones, around 86% appearing once. Sequenced: peripheral blood. These receptors came from a man aged 60 to 75 with acute or convalescent COVID-19.

This clone came up once. The chain uses TRBV6-2 or TRBV6-3 and TRBJ1-5; no clear D. This CDR3 comprises 15 residues. Trimming removed 5 bases from V and 1 base from J, with 12 bases in between. CDR1 is MNHEY and CDR2 is SVGEGT in the germline V gene. CDR3 nucleotides: TGTGCCAGCAGTCAAATTCGAGGGAGCAATCAGCCCCAGCATTTT. This gives the protein CASSQIRGSNQPQHF.

This chain connects TRBV9 to TRBJ2-1, with 7 positions matching TRBD2. The CDR3 length is 15 residues. Germline CDR1 reads SGDLS; CDR2 reads YYNGEE. V lost 0 bases, J lost 8 bases, and 8 bases stayed unmatched. The CDR3 nucleotides are TGTGCCAGCAGCGTAGACGCGGGAGCTAAGTATGAGCAGTTCTTC. This encodes CASSVDAGAKYEQFF.

The CDR3 protein is CATRQGPYEQYF. In DNA, the CDR3 is TGTGCCACACGACAGGGCCCCTACGAGCAGTACTTC. This chain connects TRBV30 to TRBJ2-7; 7 nucleotides line up with TRBD1. Germline lookup yields CDR1 GTSNPN and CDR2 SVGIG (reference sequence). The V gene end was trimmed by 8 bases and the J gene end by 2 bases; junction bases not matched to a gene: 6. The CDR3 sequence is 12 residues long. Using reference TRBV30 and TRBJ2-7 for the parts outside the CDR3, the full variable domain is SQTIHQWPATLVQPVGSPLSLECTVEGTSNPNLYWYRQAAGRGLQLLFYSVGIGQISSEVPQNLSASRPQDRQFILSSKKLLLSDSGFYLCATRQGPYEQYFGPGTRLTVT.

This chain connects TRBV29-1 to TRBJ1-2, with D possibly matching TRBD1 (6 bases). V lost 6 bases to trimming and J lost 8 bases, with 22 bases between them. This CDR3 has 14 residues. In germline, CDR1 is SQVTM, CDR2 ANQGSEA. In DNA, the CDR3 is TGCAGCGTGGGAGACAGGCCATCAACGGAGGGCTACACCTTC. This sequence encodes CSVGDRPSTEGYTF. The entire variable domain, with the rest obtained from reference TRBV29-1 and TRBJ1-2, is as follows: SAVISQKPSRDICQRGTSLTIQCQVDSQVTMMFWYRQQPGQSLTLIATANQGSEATYESGFVIDKFPISRPNLTFSTLTVSNMSPEDSSIYLCSVGDRPSTEGYTFGSGTRLTVV.

The chain recombines TRBV9 with TRBJ2-2; perhaps TRBD2 as D (5 bases). V lost 0 bases and J 6 bases, leaving 12 bases between the germline ends. The germline V gene has CDR1 SGDLS and CDR2 YYNGEE. The CDR3 length is 15 residues. The CDR3: CASSVGWTGSGELFF. In DNA form, the CDR3 reads TGTGCCAGCAGCGTAGGCTGGACGGGGTCCGGGGAGCTGTTTTTT.